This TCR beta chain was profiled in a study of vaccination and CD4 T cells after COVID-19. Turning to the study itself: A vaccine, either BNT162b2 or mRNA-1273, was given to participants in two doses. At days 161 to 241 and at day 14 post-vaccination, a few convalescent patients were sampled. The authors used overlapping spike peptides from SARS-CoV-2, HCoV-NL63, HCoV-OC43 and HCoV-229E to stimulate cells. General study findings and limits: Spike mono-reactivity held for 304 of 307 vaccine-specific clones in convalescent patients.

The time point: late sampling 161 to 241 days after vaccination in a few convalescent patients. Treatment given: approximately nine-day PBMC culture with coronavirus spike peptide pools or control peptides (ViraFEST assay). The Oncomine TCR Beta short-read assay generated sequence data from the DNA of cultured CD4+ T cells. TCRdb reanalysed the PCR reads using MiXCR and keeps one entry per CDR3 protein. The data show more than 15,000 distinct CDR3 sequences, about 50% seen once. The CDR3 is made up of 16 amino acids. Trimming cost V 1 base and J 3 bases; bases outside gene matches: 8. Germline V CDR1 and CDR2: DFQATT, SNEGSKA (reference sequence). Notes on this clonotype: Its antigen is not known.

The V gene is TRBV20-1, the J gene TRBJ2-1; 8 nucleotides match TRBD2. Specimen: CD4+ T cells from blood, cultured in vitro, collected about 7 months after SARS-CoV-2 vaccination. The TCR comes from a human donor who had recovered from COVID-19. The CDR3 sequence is CSARVPLAEFYNEQFF. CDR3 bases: TGCAGTGCTAGAGTCCCACTAGCGGAGTTCTACAATGAGCAGTTCTTC.